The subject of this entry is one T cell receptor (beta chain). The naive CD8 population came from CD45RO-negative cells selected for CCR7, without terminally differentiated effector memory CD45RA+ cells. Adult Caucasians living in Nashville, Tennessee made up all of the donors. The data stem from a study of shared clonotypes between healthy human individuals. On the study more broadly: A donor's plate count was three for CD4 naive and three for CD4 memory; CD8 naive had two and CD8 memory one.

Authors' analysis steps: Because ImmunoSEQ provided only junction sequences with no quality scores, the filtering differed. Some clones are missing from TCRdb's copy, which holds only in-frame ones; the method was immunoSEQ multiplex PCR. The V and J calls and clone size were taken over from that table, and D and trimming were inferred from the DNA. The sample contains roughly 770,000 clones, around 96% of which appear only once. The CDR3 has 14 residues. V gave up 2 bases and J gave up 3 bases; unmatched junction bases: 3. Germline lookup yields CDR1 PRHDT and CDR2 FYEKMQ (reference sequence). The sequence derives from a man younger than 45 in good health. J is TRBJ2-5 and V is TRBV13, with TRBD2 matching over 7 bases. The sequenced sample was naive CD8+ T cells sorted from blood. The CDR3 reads CASSLRTSKETQYF. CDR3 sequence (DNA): TGTGCCAGCAGCTTAAGGACTAGTAAAGAGACCCAGTACTTC.